This is a list of T cell receptor beta chains from one sample in a study of human T cells and chemical hapten exposure. TCRdb fed the 5' RACE reads into MiXCR, producing one record per CDR3 protein. The data hold 150,000 or so distinct CDR3 sequences, with approximately 4% observed a single time. The receptors here all came from a female donor in good health. CDR3s include the opening cysteine and the closing phenylalanine or tryptophan.

V gene	J gene	CDR3 protein
TRBV20-1	TRBJ1-5	CSARVRGQGSWGNQPQHF
TRBV12-3/TRBV12-4	TRBJ2-7	CASSFINEQYF
TRBV9	TRBJ2-3	CASSVEARDTQYF
TRBV18	TRBJ2-1	CASSPPGGGYNEQFF
TRBV18	TRBJ2-3	CASSPIKVGGPDTQYF
TRBV12-3/TRBV12-4	TRBJ2-7	CASSATGPSYEQYF
TRBV2	TRBJ1-1	CASSVWGQGTEAFF
TRBV5-4	TRBJ2-6	CASSPGQGGSGANVLTF
TRBV25-1	TRBJ1-1	CASSDTTGFLYTEAFF
TRBV25-1	TRBJ1-2	CASSGVSRGENKISNYGYTF
TRBV12-3/TRBV12-4	TRBJ2-1	CASTKNRQGENEQFF
TRBV6-2/TRBV6-3	TRBJ2-1	CASSGLLVQFF
TRBV12-3/TRBV12-4	TRBJ2-7	CASSNSGGGSYEQYF
TRBV5-1	TRBJ2-7	CASSHDWDRVSVYEQYF
TRBV15	TRBJ2-3	CATSTRGLDTQYF
TRBV29-1	TRBJ2-1	CSVEGEKVSSYNEQFF
TRBV12-3/TRBV12-4	TRBJ2-7	CASSYRDRDHEQYF
TRBV7-9	TRBJ2-7	CASSSGEGTDHEQYF
TRBV11-2	TRBJ1-6	CASSLRGDAPLHF
TRBV24-1	TRBJ2-5	CATSESGAETQYF
TRBV20-1	TRBJ2-1	CSARTGGSYNEQFF
TRBV6-2/TRBV6-3	TRBJ2-3	CASTPPGGDTQYF
TRBV11-3	TRBJ2-7	CASSLSGAGAYEQYF
TRBV29-1	TRBJ1-1	CSVEQGLGTEAFF
TRBV29-1	TRBJ2-3	CSVGPLTDTQYF
TRBV25-1	TRBJ2-1	CASRAGPNEQFF
TRBV4-3	TRBJ2-3	CASSPLGGHQDTQYF
TRBV29-1	TRBJ1-4	CSVGGGADEKLFF